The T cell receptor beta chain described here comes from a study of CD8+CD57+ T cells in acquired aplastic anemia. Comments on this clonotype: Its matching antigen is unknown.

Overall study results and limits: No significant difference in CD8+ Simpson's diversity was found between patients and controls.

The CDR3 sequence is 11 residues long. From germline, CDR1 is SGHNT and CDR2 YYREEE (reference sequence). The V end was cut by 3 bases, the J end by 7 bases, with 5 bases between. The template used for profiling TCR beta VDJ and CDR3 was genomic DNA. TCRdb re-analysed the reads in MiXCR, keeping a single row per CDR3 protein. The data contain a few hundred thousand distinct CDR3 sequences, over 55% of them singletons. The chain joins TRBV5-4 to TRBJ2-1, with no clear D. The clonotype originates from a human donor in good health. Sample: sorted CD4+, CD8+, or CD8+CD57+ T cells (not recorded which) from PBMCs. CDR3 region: CASSSTNEQFF. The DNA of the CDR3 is TGTGCCAGCAGCTCGACTAATGAGCAGTTCTTC.